This record looks at one T cell receptor (beta chain) sequence and its context. The entry originates in a study of T cells in tumors after PD-1 blockade. Across the whole study: Prior checkpoint blockade, systemic immunosuppressant use, or anti-cancer therapy within 4 weeks excluded patients.

The germline V gene has CDR1 SQVTM and CDR2 ANQGSEA. Trimming cost V 0 bases and J 8 bases, with 19 bases left between them. The CDR3 runs 15 residues. Template: tumor biopsy or peripheral blood genomic DNA, 616-6,004 ng per sample. Assay used: immunoSEQ multiplex PCR; TCRdb lists only in-frame clones, some missing. The table has about 33,000 clones, roughly 73% seen once. The chain combines TRBV29-1 with TRBJ1-1; the D gene is possibly TRBD1 (6 bases). The clonotype was recovered from a human donor with basal cell carcinoma. The sample consisted of PBMCs, taken before anti-PD-1 treatment. The CDR3 region is CSVEDTGTGSGEAFF. CDR3 DNA sequence: TGCAGCGTTGAAGATACGGGCACAGGGAGTGGGGAAGCTTTCTTT.